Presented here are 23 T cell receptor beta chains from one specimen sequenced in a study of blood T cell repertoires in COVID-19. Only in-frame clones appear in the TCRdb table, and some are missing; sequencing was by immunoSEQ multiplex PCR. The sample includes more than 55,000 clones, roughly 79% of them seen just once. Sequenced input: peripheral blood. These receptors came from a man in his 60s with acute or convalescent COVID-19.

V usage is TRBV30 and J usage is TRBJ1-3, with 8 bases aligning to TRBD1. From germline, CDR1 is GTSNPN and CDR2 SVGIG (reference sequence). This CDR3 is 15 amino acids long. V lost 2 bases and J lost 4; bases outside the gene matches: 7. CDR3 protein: CAWSMTGALGNTIYF. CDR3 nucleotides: TGTGCCTGGAGTATGACAGGGGCGCTCGGAAACACCATATATTTT.

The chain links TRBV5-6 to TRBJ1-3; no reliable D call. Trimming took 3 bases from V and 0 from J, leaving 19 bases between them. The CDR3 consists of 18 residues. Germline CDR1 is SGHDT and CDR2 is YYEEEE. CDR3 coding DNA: TGTGCCAGCAGCTGGAGGTCAGGTGGCGACCTCTCTGGAAACACCATATATTTT. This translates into CASSWRSGGDLSGNTIYF.

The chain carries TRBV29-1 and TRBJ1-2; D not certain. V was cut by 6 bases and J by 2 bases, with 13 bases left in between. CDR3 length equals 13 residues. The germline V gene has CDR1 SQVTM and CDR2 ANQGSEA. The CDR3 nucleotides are TGCAGCGTAGCTGGAGAATCAAACTATGGCTACACCTTC. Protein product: CSVAGESNYGYTF.

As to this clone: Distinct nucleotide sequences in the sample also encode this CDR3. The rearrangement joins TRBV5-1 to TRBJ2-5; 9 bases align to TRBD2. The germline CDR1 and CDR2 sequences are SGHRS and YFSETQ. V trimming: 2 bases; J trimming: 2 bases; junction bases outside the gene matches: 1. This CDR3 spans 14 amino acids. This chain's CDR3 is CASSLAGGQETQYF. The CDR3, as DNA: TGCGCCAGCAGCTTAGCGGGGGGACAAGAGACCCAGTACTTC.

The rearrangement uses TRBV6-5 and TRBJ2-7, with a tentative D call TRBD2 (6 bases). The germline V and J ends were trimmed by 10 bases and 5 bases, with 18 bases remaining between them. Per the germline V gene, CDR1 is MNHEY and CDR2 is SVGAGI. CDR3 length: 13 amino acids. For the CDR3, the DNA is TGTGCCACCCGAACGTACTGGGGGGACGAGCAGTACTTC. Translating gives CATRTYWGDEQYF.

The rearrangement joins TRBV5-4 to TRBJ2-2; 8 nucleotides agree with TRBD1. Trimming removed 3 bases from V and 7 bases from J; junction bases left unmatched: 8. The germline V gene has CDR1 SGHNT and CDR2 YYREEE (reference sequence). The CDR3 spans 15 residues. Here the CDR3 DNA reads TGTGCCAGCAGCTCCGGACAGGGTCGTAGCGGGGAGCTGTTTTTT. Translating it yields CASSSGQGRSGELFF.

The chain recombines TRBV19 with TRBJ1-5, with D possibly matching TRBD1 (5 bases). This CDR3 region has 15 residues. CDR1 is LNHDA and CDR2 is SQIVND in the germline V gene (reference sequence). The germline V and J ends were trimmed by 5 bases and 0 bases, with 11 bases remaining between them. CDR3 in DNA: TGTGCCAGTAGTGACAGAGCATATAGCAATCAGCCCCAGCATTTT. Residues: CASSDRAYSNQPQHF.

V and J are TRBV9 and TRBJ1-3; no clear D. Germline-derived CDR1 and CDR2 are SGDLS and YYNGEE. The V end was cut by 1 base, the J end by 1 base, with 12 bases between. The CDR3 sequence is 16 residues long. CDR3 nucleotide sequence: TGTGCCAGCAGCGTAACCAGCGCCCTATCTGGAAACACCATATATTTT. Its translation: CASSVTSALSGNTIYF.

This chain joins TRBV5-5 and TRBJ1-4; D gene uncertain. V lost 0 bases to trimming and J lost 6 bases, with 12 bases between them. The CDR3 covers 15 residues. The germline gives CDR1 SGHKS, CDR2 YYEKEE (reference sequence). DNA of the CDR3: TGTGCCAGCAGCTTGGACGGGAGTCCCTATGAAAAACTGTTTTTT. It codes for CASSLDGSPYEKLFF. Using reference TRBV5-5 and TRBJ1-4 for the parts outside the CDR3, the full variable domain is DAGVTQSPTHLIKTRGQQVTLRCSPISGHKSVSWYQQVLGQGPQFIFQYYEKEERGRGNFPDRFSARQFPNYSSELNVNALLLGDSALYLCASSLDGSPYEKLFFGSGTQLSVL.

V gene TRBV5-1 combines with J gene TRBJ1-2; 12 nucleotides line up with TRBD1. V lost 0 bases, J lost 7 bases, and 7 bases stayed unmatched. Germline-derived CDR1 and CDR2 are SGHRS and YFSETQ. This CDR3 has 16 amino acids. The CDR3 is CASSLGTGTGGGGYTF. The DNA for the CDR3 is TGCGCCAGCAGCTTGGGGACAGGGACAGGGGGCGGTGGCTACACCTTC.

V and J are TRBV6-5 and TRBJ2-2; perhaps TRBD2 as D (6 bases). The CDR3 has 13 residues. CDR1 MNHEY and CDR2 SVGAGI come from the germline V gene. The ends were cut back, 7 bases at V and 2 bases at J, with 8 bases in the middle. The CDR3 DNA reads TGTGCCAGCATGGAGGGAAACACCGGGGAGCTGTTTTTT. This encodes CASMEGNTGELFF.

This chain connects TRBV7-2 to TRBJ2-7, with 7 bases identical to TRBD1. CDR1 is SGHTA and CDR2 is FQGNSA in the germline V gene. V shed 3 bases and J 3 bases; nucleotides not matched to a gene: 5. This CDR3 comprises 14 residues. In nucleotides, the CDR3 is TGTGCCAGCAGCTTGCAGGGACAGATCTACGAGCAGTACTTC. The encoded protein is CASSLQGQIYEQYF.

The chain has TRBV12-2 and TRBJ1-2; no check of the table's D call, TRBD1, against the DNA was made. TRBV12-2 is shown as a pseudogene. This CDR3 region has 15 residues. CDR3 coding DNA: TGTGCAAGTCGCTTCCGACAGGAGGCCTCTACGGGCTACACCTTC. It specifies CASRFRQEASTGYTF.

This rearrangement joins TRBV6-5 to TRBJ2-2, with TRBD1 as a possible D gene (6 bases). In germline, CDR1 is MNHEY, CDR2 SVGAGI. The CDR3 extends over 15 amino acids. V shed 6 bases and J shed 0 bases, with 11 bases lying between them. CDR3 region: CASSPGHSNTGELFF. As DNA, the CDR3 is TGTGCCAGCAGCCCGGGACACTCGAACACCGGGGAGCTGTTTTTT.

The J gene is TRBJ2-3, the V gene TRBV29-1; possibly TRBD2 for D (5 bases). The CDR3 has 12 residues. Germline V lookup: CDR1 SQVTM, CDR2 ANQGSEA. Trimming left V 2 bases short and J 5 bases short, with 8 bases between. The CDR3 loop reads CSVEQAGDTQYF. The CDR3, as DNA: TGCAGCGTTGAACAGGCGGGAGATACGCAGTATTTT.

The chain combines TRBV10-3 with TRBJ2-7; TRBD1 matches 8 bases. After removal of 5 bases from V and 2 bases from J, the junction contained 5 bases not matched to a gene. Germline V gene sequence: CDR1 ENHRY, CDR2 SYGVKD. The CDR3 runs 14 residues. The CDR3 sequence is CAISSRQGTYEQYF. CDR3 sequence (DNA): TGTGCCATCAGTTCGAGACAGGGGACCTACGAGCAGTACTTC.

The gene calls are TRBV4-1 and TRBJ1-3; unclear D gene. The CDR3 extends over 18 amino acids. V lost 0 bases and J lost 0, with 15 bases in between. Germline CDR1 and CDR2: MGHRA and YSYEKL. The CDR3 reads CASSQDSFGTISGNTIYF. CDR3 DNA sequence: TGCGCCAGCAGCCAAGACTCTTTCGGTACGATCTCTGGAAACACCATATATTTT.

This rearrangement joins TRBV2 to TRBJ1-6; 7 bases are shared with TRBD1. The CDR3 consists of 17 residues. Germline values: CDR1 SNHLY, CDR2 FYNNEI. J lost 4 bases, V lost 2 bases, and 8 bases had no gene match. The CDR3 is CASSEPLTGRYNSPLHF. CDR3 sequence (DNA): TGTGCCAGCAGTGAACCCCTGACAGGGAGGTATAATTCACCCCTCCACTTT.

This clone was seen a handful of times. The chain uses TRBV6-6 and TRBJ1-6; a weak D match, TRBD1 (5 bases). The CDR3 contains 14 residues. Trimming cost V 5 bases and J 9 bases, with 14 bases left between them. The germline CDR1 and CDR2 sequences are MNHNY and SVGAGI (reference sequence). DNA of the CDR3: TGTGCCAGCAGTCTCTATACAGGCGTTTCACCCCTCCACTTT. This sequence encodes CASSLYTGVSPLHF.

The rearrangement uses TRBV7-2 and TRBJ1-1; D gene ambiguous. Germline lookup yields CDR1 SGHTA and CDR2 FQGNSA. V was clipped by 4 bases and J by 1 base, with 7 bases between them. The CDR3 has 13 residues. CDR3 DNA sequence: TGTGCCAGCAGCTCCTCCCCGAACACTGAAGCTTTCTTT. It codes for CASSSSPNTEAFF. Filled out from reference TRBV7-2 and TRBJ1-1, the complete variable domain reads GAGVSQSPSNKVTEKGKDVELRCDPISGHTALYWYRQSLGQGLEFLIYFQGNSAPDKSGLPSDRFSAERTGGSVSTLTIQRTQQEDSAVYLCASSSSPNTEAFFGQGTRLTVV.

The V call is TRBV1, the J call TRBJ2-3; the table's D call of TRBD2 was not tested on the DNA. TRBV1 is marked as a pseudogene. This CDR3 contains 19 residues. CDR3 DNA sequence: TGCACCAGCAGCCAAGAGCACGAGGGACTAGCGGGGGGGCATGATACGCAGTATTTT. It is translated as CTSSQEHEGLAGGHDTQYF.

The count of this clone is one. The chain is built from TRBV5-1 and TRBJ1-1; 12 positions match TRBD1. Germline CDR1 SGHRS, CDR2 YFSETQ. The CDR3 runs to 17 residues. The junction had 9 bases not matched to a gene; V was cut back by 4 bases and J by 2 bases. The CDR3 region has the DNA TGCGCCAGCAGCGGCCCGGGACAGGGGGCAACTAACACTGAAGCTTTCTTT. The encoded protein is CASSGPGQGATNTEAFF.

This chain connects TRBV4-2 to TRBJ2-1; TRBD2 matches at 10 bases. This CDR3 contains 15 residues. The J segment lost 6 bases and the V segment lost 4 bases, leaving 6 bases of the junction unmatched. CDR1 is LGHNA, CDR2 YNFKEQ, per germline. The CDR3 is CASSPPSGGSNEQFF. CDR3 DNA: TGTGCCAGCAGCCCCCCTAGCGGGGGATCCAATGAGCAGTTCTTC.